This is a list of T cell receptor beta chains from one sample in a study of technical replicates of blood from several donors. Here immunoSEQ multiplex PCR was the method, and the copy in TCRdb shows in-frame clones only, minus some. The table includes 70,000 to 85,000 clones, 92% detected once. Sample: T cells isolated from PBMCs. The receptors originated from a human donor in good health. Both conserved end residues are part of each CDR3. D genes are given only for firm matches. Clone sizes are given selectively: once, few, many, or a class where the clone is expanded.

abundance | j_gene | d_gene | v_gene | CDR3nt | CDR3aa
once | TRBJ1-2 | . | TRBV6-1 | TGTGCCAGCAGTGAATTATACAGCTCTAACTATGGCTACACCTTC | CASSELYSSNYGYTF
. | TRBJ1-2 | . | TRBV13 | TGTGCCAGCAGCTTTTCAGGGGCTAACTATGGCTACACCTTC | CASSFSGANYGYTF
. | TRBJ1-1 | . | TRBV7-3 | TGTGCCAGCAGCTTACAGGGGAACACTGAAGCTTTCTTT | CASSLQGNTEAFF
. | TRBJ1-4 | . | TRBV9 | TGTGCCAGCAGCGTAGTCGAGGCGGCAACTAATGAAAAACTGTTTTTT | CASSVVEAATNEKLFF
. | TRBJ2-2 | . | TRBV21-1 | TGTGCCAGCAGCAAAGATATAGCGGGAGGCCGGGAGCTGTTTTTT | CASSKDIAGGRELFF
. | TRBJ1-1 | . | TRBV5-6 | TGTGCCAGTATTCAATCAGGGGAATGGGACACTGAAGCTTTCTTT | CASIQSGEWDTEAFF
. | TRBJ2-7 | TRBD2 | TRBV18 | TGTGCCAGCTCACCAAATCACCGGGGGACTAGCGCATCCTACGAGCAGTACTTC | CASSPNHRGTSASYEQYF
. | TRBJ2-7 | TRBD1 | TRBV27 | TGTGCCAGCAGTTTGTCCGGGACAGGATTCTACGAGCAGTACTTC | CASSLSGTGFYEQYF
. | TRBJ2-5 | TRBD2 | TRBV28 | TGTGCCAGCAGTTTGGAGCCTAGCGGGGCCCAAGAGACCCAGTACTTC | CASSLEPSGAQETQYF
. | TRBJ1-2 | TRBD1 | TRBV29-1 | TGCAGCGTCGACGGGTGGGACAGGTCTAACTATGGCTACACCTTC | CSVDGWDRSNYGYTF
. | TRBJ2-5 | TRBD1 | TRBV27 | TGTGCCAGCAGTTTTTTGGGACAGGGTAGAGAGACCCAGTACTTC | CASSFLGQGRETQYF
. | TRBJ1-4 | . | TRBV28 | TGTGCCAGCAGTTTGGTCCAGTTCGGGAATGAAAAACTGTTTTTT | CASSLVQFGNEKLFF
. | TRBJ1-2 | . | TRBV30 | TGTGCCTGGAAAAGGGGTGGCTACACCTTC | CAWKRGGYTF
. | TRBJ2-6 | . | TRBV28 | TGTGCCAGCAGTTTGCAGGGTTTACTCTCTGGGGCCAACGTCCTGACTTTC | CASSLQGLLSGANVLTF
. | TRBJ1-1 | TRBD1 | TRBV7-3 | TGTGCCAGCAGTCCAGGGGGAACTGAAGCTTTCTTT | CASSPGGTEAFF
. | TRBJ1-1 | . | TRBV5-1 | TGCGCCAGCACCGACAGCCCCCCGGAATTTATGAACACTGAAGCTTTCTTT | CASTDSPPEFMNTEAFF
. | TRBJ1-3 | . | TRBV10-3 | TGTGCCATCAGTGAGGAACAGGGCGGTGGAAACACCATATATTTT | CAISEEQGGGNTIYF
once | TRBJ2-4 | TRBD2 | TRBV7-6 | TGTGCCAGCAGCTTAGGACAGGGGACTAGCGGGAGATCGCGGAGGGCCAAAAACATTCAGTACTTC | CASSLGQGTSGRSRRAKNIQYF
. | TRBJ2-4 | TRBD2 | TRBV30 | TGTGCCTGGACTCAATTTCTAGCGGGAGCCAAAAACATTCAGTACTTC | CAWTQFLAGAKNIQYF
once | TRBJ1-2 | . | TRBV29-1 | TGCAGCGTGATACAGGGAGACTATGGCTACACCTTC | CSVIQGDYGYTF
. | TRBJ1-1 | TRBD1 | TRBV2 | TGTGCCAGCAGTCGATCCGGGACAGGGCTACACACTGAAGCTTTCTTT | CASSRSGTGLHTEAFF
. | TRBJ2-3 | TRBD2 | TRBV10-3 | TGTGCCATCAGCACTACTAGCGACCCTAGCACAGATACGCAGTATTTT | CAISTTSDPSTDTQYF
few | TRBJ1-2 | . | TRBV19 | TGTGCCAGTAGTATTCCGAAGGACTTTAACTATGGCTACACCTTC | CASSIPKDFNYGYTF
. | TRBJ1-5 | TRBD1 | TRBV6-1 | TGTGCCAGCAGGTACAGGGGCGGTCAGCCCCAGCATTTT | CASRYRGGQPQHF
. | TRBJ2-5 | . | TRBV7-7 | TGTGCTAGCAGCTTAATCAGTAAAGAGACCCAGTACTTC | CASSLISKETQYF
once | TRBJ1-4 | . | TRBV11-3 | TGTGCCAGCAGCTTGGAGGGTGGTGAAAAACTGTTTTTT | CASSLEGGEKLFF
. | TRBJ1-2 | . | TRBV2 | TGTGCCAGCAGACGTGATACAGGGTTTAGCACCTTC | CASRRDTGFSTF
once | TRBJ1-4 | . | TRBV5-1 | TGCGCCAGCAGCTTGGGGGCCTCCAATGAAAAACTGTTTTTT | CASSLGASNEKLFF
few | TRBJ1-1 | . | TRBV2 | TGTGCCAGCAGTGATCTGTACACTGAAGCTTTCTTT | CASSDLYTEAFF
. | TRBJ1-2 | TRBD1 | TRBV9 | TGTGCCAGCAGCCGGGGGGACAGGGGAAGCTATGGCTACACCTTC | CASSRGDRGSYGYTF
. | TRBJ1-1 | . | TRBV6-1 | TGTGCCAGCAGTGAACTCAGGAACACTGAAGCTTTCTTT | CASSELRNTEAFF
. | TRBJ2-1 | . | TRBV7-8 | TGTGCCAGCAGCTCTACCCTAAGGAGGAGCGATGAGCAGTTCTTC | CASSSTLRRSDEQFF
. | TRBJ1-2 | TRBD1 | TRBV9 | TGTGCCAGCAGCGCTCGGCAGGGGGGTAAAGGCTATGGCTACACCTTC | CASSARQGGKGYGYTF
. | TRBJ1-1 | . | TRBV6-5 | TGTGCCAGCAGTCCCACGTCGGGGTATAGCACTGAAGCTTTCTTT | CASSPTSGYSTEAFF
. | TRBJ2-7 | . | TRBV9 | TGTGCCAGCAGTGATGACTATTCCTACGAGCAGTACTTC | CASSDDYSYEQYF
. | TRBJ2-7 | TRBD2 | TRBV2 | TGTGCCAGCAGTGAATACCCAGCCGCCCCCGGGACTAGCGGGAGCTACGAGCAGTACTTC | CASSEYPAAPGTSGSYEQYF
. | TRBJ1-1 | . | TRBV28 | TGTGCCAGCAGTCTGTCGTCGACGGGGAACACTGAAGCTTTCTTT | CASSLSSTGNTEAFF
. | TRBJ1-2 | TRBD1 | TRBV7-6 | TGTGCCAGCAGCTTAGGAACCGGGACAGGGGGCGATGGCTACACCTTC | CASSLGTGTGGDGYTF
. | TRBJ1-4 | TRBD1 | TRBV6-1 | TGTGCCAGCAGTGCGGGACAGGGGGTATCAGCTAATGAAAAACTGTTTTTT | CASSAGQGVSANEKLFF
once | TRBJ2-5 | TRBD1 | TRBV9 | TGTGCCAGCAGCGTAGCGGGACAGGGTGTAGGAGAGACCCAGTACTTC | CASSVAGQGVGETQYF
. | TRBJ2-7 | . | TRBV6-5 | TGTGCCAGCAGCATACAGGGCGGCCTTGCCTACGAGCAGTACTTC | CASSIQGGLAYEQYF
. | TRBJ2-7 | TRBD1 | TRBV9 | TGTGCCAGCAGCGGGGGGACAGGACCCTACGAGCAGTACTTC | CASSGGTGPYEQYF
. | TRBJ2-7 | . | TRBV9 | TGTGCCAGCAGCGTAGGTTCAGGAGGGGCCTACGAGCAGTACTTC | CASSVGSGGAYEQYF
. | TRBJ1-3 | TRBD1 | TRBV9 | TGTGCCAGCAGCGTAGGCCAGGGGGGTGGAAACACCATATATTTT | CASSVGQGGGNTIYF
. | TRBJ2-2 | . | TRBV7-2 | TGTGCCAGCAGCTTATTTTTCCCGATCCTAGCAGGAAACACCGGGGAGCTGTTTTTT | CASSLFFPILAGNTGELFF
. | TRBJ2-5 | TRBD1 | TRBV30 | TGTGCCTGGAGTCGACCGCGGGACAGGGCTAGGGAGACCCAGTACTTC | CAWSRPRDRARETQYF
. | TRBJ2-3 | TRBD2 | TRBV25-1 | TGTGCCAGCAGCAGACTAGCGGGAGGGCAAGATACGCAGTATTTT | CASSRLAGGQDTQYF
. | TRBJ1-1 | . | TRBV19 | TGTGCCAGTAGTACGATAGACAGACAGAACACTGAAGCTTTCTTT | CASSTIDRQNTEAFF
once | TRBJ1-2 | . | TRBV28 | TGTGCCAGCAGCCTTGGGGCACTTAAAGCTAACTATGGCTACACCTTC | CASSLGALKANYGYTF
. | TRBJ2-5 | TRBD1 | TRBV5-6 | TGTGCCAGCAGCTGGGGACAGGTCCAAGAGACCCAGTACTTC | CASSWGQVQETQYF
. | TRBJ2-5 | TRBD2 | TRBV4-1 | TGCGCCAGCAGCCTCCTACTAGCGGGAGAGACCCAGTACTTC | CASSLLLAGETQYF
. | TRBJ2-5 | TRBD1 | TRBV4-3 | TGCGCCAGCAGCCAAGGGACAGGGGGTTTGGGGGAGACCCAGTACTTC | CASSQGTGGLGETQYF
. | TRBJ2-3 | TRBD1 | TRBV28 | TGTGCCAGCAGTTCTCGGCAGGGGGCGTTGATGGATACGCAGTATTTT | CASSSRQGALMDTQYF
. | TRBJ2-3 | . | TRBV20-1 | TGCAGTGCTAGTCACTCAGATACGCAGTATTTT | CSASHSDTQYF
. | TRBJ2-3 | . | TRBV2 | TGTGCCAGCTCCTGGGGCCTACAATTCACAGATACGCAGTATTTT | CASSWGLQFTDTQYF
. | TRBJ1-5 | . | TRBV28 | TGTGCCAGCAGTTATCAGGGATGGAATCAGCCCCAGCATTTT | CASSYQGWNQPQHF
once | TRBJ1-2 | . | TRBV18 | TGTGCCAGCTCCCAGACCAGGGTTTTCTCTAGTGGCTACACCTTC | CASSQTRVFSSGYTF